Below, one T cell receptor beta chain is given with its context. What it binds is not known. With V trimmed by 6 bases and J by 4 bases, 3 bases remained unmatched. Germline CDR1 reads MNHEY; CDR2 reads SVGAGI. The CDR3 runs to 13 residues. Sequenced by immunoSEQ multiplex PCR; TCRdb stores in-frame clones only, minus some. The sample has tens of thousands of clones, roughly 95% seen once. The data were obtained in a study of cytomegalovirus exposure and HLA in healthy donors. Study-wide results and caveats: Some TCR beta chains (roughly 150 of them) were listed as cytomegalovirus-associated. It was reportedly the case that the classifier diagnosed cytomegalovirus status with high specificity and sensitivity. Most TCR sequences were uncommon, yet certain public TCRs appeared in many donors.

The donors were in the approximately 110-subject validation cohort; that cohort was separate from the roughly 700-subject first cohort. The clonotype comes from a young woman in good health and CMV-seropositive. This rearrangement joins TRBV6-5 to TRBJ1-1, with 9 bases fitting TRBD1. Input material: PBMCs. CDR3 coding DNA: TGTGCCAGCAGATTGACAGGGGGCACTGAAGCTTTCTTT. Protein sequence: CASRLTGGTEAFF.